A single sample is the source of the 28 T cell receptor beta chains below, sequenced in a study of cytotoxic CD8 clonotypes in ibrutinib-treated CLL. TCRdb keeps only in-frame clones here, not all; method: immunoSEQ multiplex PCR. Of over 120,000 clones listed, 80% are singletons. This specimen was PBMCs, taken after 36 months of ibrutinib treatment. The receptors shown here come from a human donor with chronic lymphocytic leukemia.

Only one count was recorded for this clone. The chain carries TRBV5-1 and TRBJ2-5; D is undetermined. This CDR3 contains 15 residues. V lost 3 bases, J lost 0 bases, and 12 bases lay in between. CDR1 SGHRS and CDR2 YFSETQ come from the germline V gene. CDR3 bases: TGCGCCAGCAGCTCTAGAACATCATACCAAGAGACCCAGTACTTC. Translated, it gives CASSSRTSYQETQYF.

The chain couples TRBV6-5 to TRBJ1-5; D uncertain. Germline lookup yields CDR1 MNHEY and CDR2 SVGAGI. Trimming pared 8 bases from V and 2 bases from J, leaving 10 bases between. The CDR3 has 13 residues. CDR3 in amino acids: CASRALGNQPQHF. The CDR3 DNA is TGTGCCAGCCGCGCCTTGGGCAATCAGCCCCAGCATTTT.

The V and J genes are TRBV28 and TRBJ1-2; the D gene is possibly TRBD1 (5 bases). V was clipped by 1 base and J by 8 bases, with 26 bases between them. CDR3 length: 18 residues. CDR1 MDHEN and CDR2 SYDVKM come from the germline V gene. This CDR3 reads CASSLFHEQVPPGGGYTF. CDR3 DNA: TGTGCCAGCAGTTTATTTCATGAACAGGTACCCCCTGGGGGGGGCTACACCTTC.

The rearrangement links TRBV29-1 to TRBJ2-7; D may be TRBD2 (6 bases). Germline CDR1 is SQVTM and CDR2 is ANQGSEA. The CDR3 has 16 residues. The V end was cut by 0 bases, the J end by 6 bases, with 21 bases between. CDR3 nucleotide sequence: TGCAGCGTTGAAGAATTTAGAGTGGGGGGAGTAGGCGAGCAGTACTTC. It translates to CSVEEFRVGGVGEQYF.

This rearrangement joins TRBV25-1 to TRBJ2-1; 7 nucleotides agree with TRBD2. The junction had 8 bases not matched to a gene; V was cut back by 3 bases and J by 6 bases. Germline V gives CDR1 MGHDK, CDR2 SYGVNS. This CDR3 is built from 15 residues. The CDR3 DNA reads as TGTGCCAGCAGTGACTCCCCCCCGGGGGGCAATGAGCAGTTCTTC. It yields the protein CASSDSPPGGNEQFF.

CDR3 bases: TGCGCCAGCAGCCACGGACTAGCGGGAGCGGAAGATACGCAGTATTTT. Translating it yields CASSHGLAGAEDTQYF. This sequence joins TRBV5-1 and TRBJ2-3, with 13 bases identical to TRBD2. V was pared by 4 bases and J by 5 bases, with 7 bases of the junction left unmatched. The CDR3 runs to 16 residues. CDR1 is SGHRS, CDR2 YFSETQ, per germline.

The rearrangement uses TRBV5-1 and TRBJ2-7; TRBD2 is a possible D gene (6 bases). Germline V gene data show CDR1 as SGHRS and CDR2 as YFSETQ. The CDR3 has 16 residues. With 4 bases removed from V and 2 bases from J, the gap between germline ends came to 19 bases. CDR3 sequence reads: CASSLSDGRLAYEQYF. The CDR3 DNA is TGCGCCAGCAGCCTTTCGGACGGGAGATTGGCCTACGAGCAGTACTTC.

The chain employs TRBV5-1 and TRBJ1-3; D gene unclear. This CDR3 has 14 residues. Germline assignment: CDR1 SGHRS and CDR2 YFSETQ. V was cut by 1 base and J by 1 base, with 6 bases left in between. The CDR3: CASSLWWSGNTIYF. CDR3 sequence (DNA): TGCGCCAGCAGCTTGTGGTGGTCTGGAAACACCATATATTTT. The full variable domain, completed using reference TRBV5-1 and TRBJ1-3, is KAGVTQTPRYLIKTRGQQVTLSCSPISGHRSVSWYQQTPGQGLQFLFEYFSETQRNKGNFPGRFSGRQFSNSRSEMNVSTLELGDSALYLCASSLWWSGNTIYFGEGSWLTVV.

V gene TRBV27 combines with J gene TRBJ2-5, with 7 bases that match TRBD1. Germline CDR1 reads MNHEY; CDR2 reads SMNVEV (reference sequence). V was pared by 6 bases and J by 2 bases, with 3 bases of the junction left unmatched. The CDR3 length is 13 residues. CDR3 in DNA: TGTGCCAGCAGGCCGGGACAGCAAGAGACCCAGTACTTC. Its translation is CASRPGQQETQYF.

V is TRBV11-3 and J is TRBJ2-5; D not resolved. The germline V and J ends were trimmed by 1 base and 2 bases, with 11 bases remaining between them. Germline V gene data show CDR1 as SGHNT and CDR2 as YENEEA. The CDR3 covers 15 residues. The CDR3 DNA sequence: TGTGCCAGCAGCTTAGGGCAGACATCTCAAGAGACCCAGTACTTC. As protein: CASSLGQTSQETQYF.

The chain employs TRBV19 and TRBJ1-3, with D possibly TRBD1 on 5 matching bases. This CDR3 spans 14 amino acids. Trimming stripped 5 bases from V and 4 bases from J, with 12 bases between. CDR1 LNHDA and CDR2 SQIVND come from the germline V gene (reference sequence). The CDR3: CASSSGDSGNTIYF. CDR3 coding DNA: TGTGCCAGTAGTTCCGGGGACTCAGGAAACACCATATATTTT.

J is TRBJ2-3 and V is TRBV5-1, with 13 bases lining up with TRBD2. Unmatched junction bases numbered 11, after V lost 4 bases and J lost 0 bases. The CDR3 length is 19 residues. Germline-derived CDR1 and CDR2 are SGHRS and YFSETQ. The CDR3 nucleotides are TGCGCCAGCAGCCTACGGACTAGCGGGGGATTGACTAGCACAGATACGCAGTATTTT. It yields the protein CASSLRTSGGLTSTDTQYF.

The chain recombines TRBV12-2 with TRBJ2-7; the table calls TRBD2, which could not be checked here. TRBV12-2 is an annotated pseudogene. The CDR3 sequence is 16 residues long. The CDR3 coding sequence is TGTGCAAGTCGCCCCCCGGTTGTGCGGGAGGAATACGAGCAGTACTTC. Amino acid sequence: CASRPPVVREEYEQYF.

This clone was observed a handful of times. The genes are TRBV5-1 and TRBJ2-7, with D unresolved. This CDR3 has 12 amino acids. Germline CDR1 and CDR2: SGHRS and YFSETQ. V was shortened by 3 bases and J by 5 bases, with 9 bases between the two germline ends. The CDR3 protein is CASSWTRNEQYF. The CDR3 DNA is TGCGCCAGCAGCTGGACCAGGAACGAGCAGTACTTC.

This chain links TRBV5-1 with TRBJ1-2; D unresolved. Trimming stripped 0 bases from V and 5 bases from J, with 8 bases between. Per the germline V gene, CDR1 is SGHRS and CDR2 is YFSETQ. The CDR3 has 13 amino acids. In DNA, the CDR3 is TGCGCCAGCAGCTTGGCCGCGATTTATGGCTACACCTTC. Its translation is CASSLAAIYGYTF.

J is TRBJ1-2 and V is TRBV7-9; no clear D gene. This CDR3 spans 14 amino acids. The V end was cut by 4 bases, the J end by 7 bases, with 16 bases between. Germline V gives CDR1 SEHNR, CDR2 FQNEAQ (reference sequence). The CDR3, as DNA: TGTGCCAGCAGCTCCCGGGCCGTAGAAAGTGGCTACACCTTC. Residues: CASSSRAVESGYTF.

V and J are TRBV5-6 and TRBJ1-2, with TRBD1 as a possible D gene (5 bases). Trimming pared 4 bases from V and 4 bases from J, leaving 11 bases between. Germline CDR1 reads SGHDT; CDR2 reads YYEEEE. The CDR3 is made up of 13 amino acids. The DNA of the CDR3 is TGTGCCAGCAGCCCTGGGCAGGGCTATGGCTACACCTTC. The encoded protein is CASSPGQGYGYTF.

The gene calls are TRBV28 and TRBJ1-4; maybe TRBD1 (5 bases). The CDR3 has 12 amino acids. Per the germline V gene, CDR1 is MDHEN and CDR2 is SYDVKM. V was trimmed by 8 bases and J by 7 bases, leaving 11 bases between them. In DNA form, the CDR3 reads TGTGCCAGCGGCAGGGCATTTGAAAAACTGTTTTTT. It yields the protein CASGRAFEKLFF. Looking up the rest from reference TRBV28 and TRBJ1-4 gives the full variable domain: DVKVTQSSRYLVKRTGEKVFLECVQDMDHENMFWYRQDPGLGLRLIYFSYDVKMKEKGDIPEGYSVSREKKERFSLILESASTNQTSMYLCASGRAFEKLFFGSGTQLSVL.

The chain is built from TRBV2 and TRBJ2-1, with TRBD2 as a possible D gene (6 bases). Between the trimmed V and J ends, which lost 7 bases and 4 bases, there was a span of 17 bases. The CDR3 length is 15 residues. CDR1 and CDR2 (germline): SNHLY, FYNNEI. CDR3 sequence: CASIRRLEWYNEQFF. CDR3 nucleotides: TGTGCCAGCATTAGGCGACTAGAATGGTACAATGAGCAGTTCTTC.

The chain joins TRBV15 to TRBJ2-3, with D perhaps matching TRBD1 (5 bases). This CDR3 contains 15 residues. CDR1 is LNHNV, CDR2 YYDKDF, per germline (reference sequence). V lost 6 bases to trimming and J lost 0 bases, with 13 bases between them. CDR3 protein: CATSPKDTSTDTQYF. CDR3 DNA sequence: TGTGCCACCAGTCCCAAGGACACCAGCACAGATACGCAGTATTTT.

This chain joins TRBV7-9 and TRBJ2-7; D may be TRBD1 (5 bases). Trimming removed 5 bases from V and 2 bases from J, with 10 bases in between. CDR3 length: 13 amino acids. Per germline, CDR1 SEHNR and CDR2 FQNEAQ (reference sequence). CDR3 DNA: TGTGCCAGCAGCATGACAGTGACCTACGAGCAGTACTTC. Encoded protein: CASSMTVTYEQYF.

The rearrangement joins TRBV5-6 to TRBJ1-2, with TRBD1 matching over 8 bases. The CDR3 is 15 amino acids. CDR1 is SGHDT and CDR2 is YYEEEE in the germline V gene. Trimming took 2 bases from V and 7 from J; bases not matched to a gene: 10. The CDR3 loop is CASSFRTGRMSGYTF. The CDR3, as DNA: TGTGCCAGCAGCTTTAGGACAGGGAGGATGAGTGGCTACACCTTC.

The chain links TRBV6-1 to TRBJ2-3; a possible D gene is TRBD2 (6 bases). V lost 7 bases and J 6 bases, leaving 20 bases between the germline ends. From germline, CDR1 is MNHNS and CDR2 SASEGT. The CDR3 has 15 amino acids. CDR3 in amino acids: CASIFRDGGTDTQYF. The CDR3 DNA reads TGTGCCAGCATCTTCCGGGACGGCGGGACGGATACGCAGTATTTT.

This sequence joins TRBV9 and TRBJ2-3; D assignment may be TRBD1 or TRBD2 (7 bases each). This CDR3 is built from 15 residues. The germline CDR1 and CDR2 sequences are SGDLS and YYNGEE. Trimming removed 4 bases at V and 5 bases at J, with 17 bases between. The CDR3 region is CASSIRGGAGDTQYF. CDR3 sequence (DNA): TGTGCCAGCAGCATCAGGGGGGGAGCAGGAGATACGCAGTATTTT.

The rearrangement links TRBV28 to TRBJ1-2; possible D gene TRBD1, 5 bases. CDR3 size: 12 residues. V was pared by 10 bases and J by 6 bases, with 15 bases between. Germline CDR1 and CDR2: MDHEN and SYDVKM. For the CDR3, the DNA is TGTGCCATCGAATCGGGGGTCGATGGCTACACCTTC. Protein product: CAIESGVDGYTF.

This clone was detected a few times. The chain recombines TRBV2 with TRBJ1-3; D possibly corresponds to TRBD1 (6 bases). The germline CDR1 and CDR2 sequences are SNHLY and FYNNEI. The CDR3 sequence is 13 residues long. The ends were cut back, 6 bases at V and 5 bases at J, with 11 bases in the middle. For the CDR3, the DNA is TGTGCCAGCAGCCGGGACACGAGAAACACCATATATTTT. As protein: CASSRDTRNTIYF.

This chain joins TRBV20-1 and TRBJ2-3; no clear D. Germline CDR1 and CDR2: DFQATT and SNEGSKA (reference sequence). The CDR3 runs 11 residues. Trimming removed 0 bases from V and 5 bases from J, with 3 bases in between. In DNA, the CDR3 is TGCAGTGCTAGAGATCTAGATACGCAGTATTTT. It is translated as CSARDLDTQYF.

The J gene is TRBJ2-3, the V gene TRBV19, with TRBD2 as a possible D gene (5 bases). The germline V and J ends were trimmed by 5 bases and 3 bases, with 6 bases remaining between them. Germline CDR1 is LNHDA and CDR2 is SQIVND (reference sequence). The CDR3 is 12 residues long. This CDR3 reads CASSSGTDTQYF. In DNA form, the CDR3 reads TGTGCCAGTAGTTCGGGGACAGATACGCAGTATTTT.